A selection of T cell receptor beta chains follows, all from one sample in a study of T cell responses to AZD1222 COVID-19 vaccine. TCRdb's table, derived via immunoSEQ multiplex PCR, lists solely in-frame clones and lacks some. Of about 140,000 clones in the sample, approximately 90% were seen once. The source material was peripheral blood, sampled on day 0 of AZD1222 vaccination. These receptors all stem from an adult in good health. Both conserved end residues are part of each CDR3. The D gene is left open where the match is weak. Size values are once, few and many counts, or a class for expanded clones, and some rows have none.

V	size	J	D	CDR3	DNA
TRBV5-1	NA	TRBJ1-1	TRBD1	CASSLGTGLEAFF	TGCGCCAGCAGCCTCGGGACAGGACTTGAAGCTTTCTTT
TRBV19	NA	TRBJ2-2	NA	CASSIIMGDTGELFF	TGTGCCAGTAGTATCATAATGGGGGACACCGGGGAGCTGTTTTTT
TRBV11-2	NA	TRBJ2-5	NA	CASSLASGTQYF	TGTGCCAGCAGCTTAGCCTCGGGGACCCAGTACTTC
TRBV29-1	NA	TRBJ1-1	NA	CSVAPTGFVAEAFF	TGCAGCGTGGCCCCAACAGGGTTCGTCGCTGAAGCTTTCTTT
TRBV12-3/TRBV12-4	few	TRBJ2-7	NA	CASSFAREEQYF	TGTGCCAGCAGTTTTGCCCGAGAGGAGCAGTACTTC
TRBV10-1	NA	TRBJ2-2	NA	CASSSRALDGELFF	TGCGCCAGCAGTTCCCGGGCCCTGGACGGGGAGCTGTTTTTT
TRBV10-3	NA	TRBJ2-7	TRBD2	CATVWEGGNEQYF	TGTGCCACCGTGTGGGAGGGAGGGAACGAGCAGTACTTC
TRBV6-5	once	TRBJ2-5	NA	CASSYPETQYF	TGTGCCAGCAGTTATCCGGAGACCCAGTACTTC
TRBV2	NA	TRBJ1-1	NA	CASSEGNTEAFF	TGTGCCAGCAGTGAGGGGAACACTGAAGCTTTCTTT
TRBV27	NA	TRBJ2-7	TRBD2	CASSFLTSGRAPSYEQYF	TGTGCCAGCAGTTTCCTGACTAGCGGGAGGGCGCCCTCCTACGAGCAGTACTTC
TRBV19	NA	TRBJ2-1	TRBD2	CASRGTSGIWQYNEQFF	TGTGCCAGTAGGGGGACTAGCGGCATCTGGCAGTACAATGAGCAGTTCTTC
TRBV2	NA	TRBJ2-7	NA	CASSEGGGVYEQYF	TGTGCCAGCAGTGAAGGAGGGGGGGTATACGAGCAGTACTTC
TRBV14	once	TRBJ2-1	NA	CASSRTQRSYNEQFF	TGTGCCAGCAGCCGGACGCAGCGATCCTACAATGAGCAGTTCTTC
TRBV19	NA	TRBJ2-1	TRBD1	CASRAGGALGMDEQFF	TGTGCCAGTAGGGCAGGGGGCGCGTTGGGTATGGATGAGCAGTTCTTC
TRBV27	NA	TRBJ2-1	TRBD1	CASSPFTPGTGGIDEQFF	TGTGCCAGCAGTCCCTTTACCCCCGGGACAGGGGGGATAGATGAGCAGTTCTTC
TRBV7-9	NA	TRBJ1-2	TRBD1	CASSDRDRVRYGYTF	TGTGCCAGCAGCGACCGGGACAGGGTGAGGTATGGCTACACCTTC